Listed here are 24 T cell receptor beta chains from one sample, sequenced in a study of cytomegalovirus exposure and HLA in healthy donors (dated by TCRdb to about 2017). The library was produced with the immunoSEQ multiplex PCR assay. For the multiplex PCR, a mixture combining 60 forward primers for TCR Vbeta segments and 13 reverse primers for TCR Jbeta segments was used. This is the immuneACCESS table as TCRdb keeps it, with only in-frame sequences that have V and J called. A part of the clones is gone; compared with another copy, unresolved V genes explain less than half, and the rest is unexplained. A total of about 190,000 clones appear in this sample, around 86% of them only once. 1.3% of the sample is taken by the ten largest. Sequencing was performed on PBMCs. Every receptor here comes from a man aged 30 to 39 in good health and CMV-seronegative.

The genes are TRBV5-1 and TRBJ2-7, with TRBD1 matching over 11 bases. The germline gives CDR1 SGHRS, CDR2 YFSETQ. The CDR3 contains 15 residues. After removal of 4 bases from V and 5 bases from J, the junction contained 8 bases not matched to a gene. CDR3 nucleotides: TGCGCCAGCAGCGTGGGACAGGGGGTAGTCCACGAGCAGTACTTC. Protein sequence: CASSVGQGVVHEQYF.

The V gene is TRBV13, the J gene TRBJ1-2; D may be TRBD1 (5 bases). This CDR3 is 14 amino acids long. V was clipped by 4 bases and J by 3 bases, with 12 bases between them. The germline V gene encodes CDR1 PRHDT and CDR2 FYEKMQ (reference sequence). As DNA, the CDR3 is TGTGCCAGCAGCTCCCCGCCCAGGGACTATGGCTACACCTTC. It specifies CASSSPPRDYGYTF.

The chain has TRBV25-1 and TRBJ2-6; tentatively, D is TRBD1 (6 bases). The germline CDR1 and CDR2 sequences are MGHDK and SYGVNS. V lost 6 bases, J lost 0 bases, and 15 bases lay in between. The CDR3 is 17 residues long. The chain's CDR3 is CASSPRDILSGANVLTF. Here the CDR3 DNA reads TGTGCCAGCAGCCCCAGGGACATTCTCTCTGGGGCCAACGTCCTGACTTTC.

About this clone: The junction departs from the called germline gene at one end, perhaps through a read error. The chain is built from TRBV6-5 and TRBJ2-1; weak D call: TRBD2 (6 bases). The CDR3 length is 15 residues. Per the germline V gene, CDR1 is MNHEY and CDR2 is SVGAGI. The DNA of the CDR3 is TGTACCAGCAATCCTGGGCGGGGAAATAACAATGAGCAGTTCTTC. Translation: CTSNPGRGNNNEQFF.

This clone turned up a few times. DNA of the CDR3: TGTGCCAGCAGCTTGTTGGCAGGGGTGAGTCAGCCCCAGCATTTT. Protein: CASSLLAGVSQPQHF. The chain uses TRBV5-5 and TRBJ1-5; weak D call: TRBD1 (6 bases). The germline V and J ends were trimmed by 1 base and 6 bases, with 14 bases remaining between them. The CDR3 runs to 15 residues. Per germline, CDR1 SGHKS and CDR2 YYEKEE (reference sequence).

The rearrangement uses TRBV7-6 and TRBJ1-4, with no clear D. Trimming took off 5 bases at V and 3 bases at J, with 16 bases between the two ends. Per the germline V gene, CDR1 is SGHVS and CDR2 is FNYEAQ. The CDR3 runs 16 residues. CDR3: CASSLGPSAANEKLFF. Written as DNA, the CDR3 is TGTGCCAGCAGCCTAGGGCCAAGTGCAGCTAATGAAAAACTGTTTTTT.

In DNA form, the CDR3 reads TGCAGCGTTGACCTGGGACAGGTCCAAGAGACCCAGTACTTC. Its protein product is CSVDLGQVQETQYF. V and J are TRBV29-1 and TRBJ2-5; TRBD1 matches at 8 bases. The CDR3 is 14 amino acids. Per the germline V gene, CDR1 is SQVTM and CDR2 is ANQGSEA. After removal of 3 bases from V and 1 base from J, the junction contained 4 bases not matched to a gene.

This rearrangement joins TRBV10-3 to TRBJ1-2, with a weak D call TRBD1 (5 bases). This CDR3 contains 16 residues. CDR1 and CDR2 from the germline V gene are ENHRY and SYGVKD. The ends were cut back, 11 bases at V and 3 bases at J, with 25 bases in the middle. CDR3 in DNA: TGTGCCCGAAAGACCCTGACGATCGGGGACTACTATGGCTACACCTTC. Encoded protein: CARKTLTIGDYYGYTF.

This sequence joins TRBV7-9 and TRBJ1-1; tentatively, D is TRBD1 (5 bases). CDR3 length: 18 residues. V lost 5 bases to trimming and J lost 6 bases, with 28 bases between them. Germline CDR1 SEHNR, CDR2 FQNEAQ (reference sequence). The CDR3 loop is CASSPRGPGAASTSEAFF. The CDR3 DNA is TGTGCCAGCAGCCCGCGGGGACCGGGCGCCGCTAGTACCTCTGAAGCTTTCTTT.

CDR3: CASSLQGAGTEAFF. As DNA, the CDR3 is TGTGCCAGTAGCCTGCAGGGGGCCGGCACTGAAGCTTTCTTT. The rearrangement uses TRBV19 and TRBJ1-1, with TRBD1 matching 8 bases. This CDR3 region has 14 residues. V lost 6 bases, J lost 4 bases, and 7 bases stayed unmatched. The germline CDR1 and CDR2 sequences are LNHDA and SQIVND (reference sequence).

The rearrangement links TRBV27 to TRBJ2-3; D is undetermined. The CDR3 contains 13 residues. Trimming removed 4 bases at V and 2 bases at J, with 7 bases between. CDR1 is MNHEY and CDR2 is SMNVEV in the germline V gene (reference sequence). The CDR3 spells CASSSLSTDTQYF. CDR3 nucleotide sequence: TGTGCCAGCAGTTCCCTCTCCACAGATACGCAGTATTTT.

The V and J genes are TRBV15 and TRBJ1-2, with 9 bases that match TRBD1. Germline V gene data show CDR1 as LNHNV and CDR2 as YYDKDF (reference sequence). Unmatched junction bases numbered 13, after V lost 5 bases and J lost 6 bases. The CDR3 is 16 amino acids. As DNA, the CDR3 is TGTGCCACCAGCCGAAACACCGGGACAGGGCTCCATGGCTACACCTTC. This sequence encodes CATSRNTGTGLHGYTF.

CDR3 sequence reads: CASSLRTSGSYEQYF. For the CDR3, the DNA is TGTGCCAGCAGCTTACGGACTAGCGGGAGCTACGAGCAGTACTTC. The rearrangement joins TRBV27 to TRBJ2-7, with 13 bases matching TRBD2. Germline V gene lookup returns CDR1 MNHEY and CDR2 SMNVEV (reference sequence). This CDR3 has 15 residues. V shed 6 bases, J shed 3 bases, and the junction held 5 bases outside the gene matches.

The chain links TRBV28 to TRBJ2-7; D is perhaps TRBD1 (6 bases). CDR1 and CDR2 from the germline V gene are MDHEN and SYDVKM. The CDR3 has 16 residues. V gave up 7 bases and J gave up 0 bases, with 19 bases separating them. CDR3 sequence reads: CASTPGGGASSYEQYF. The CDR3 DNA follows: TGTGCCAGCACCCCCGGTGGGGGCGCATCCTCCTACGAGCAGTACTTC.

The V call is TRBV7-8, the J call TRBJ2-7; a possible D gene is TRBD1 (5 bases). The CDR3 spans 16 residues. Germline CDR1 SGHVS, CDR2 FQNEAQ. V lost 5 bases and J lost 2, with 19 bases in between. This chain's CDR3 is CASSAVVGVGAYEQYF. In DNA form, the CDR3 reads TGTGCCAGCAGCGCCGTAGTGGGCGTAGGGGCCTACGAGCAGTACTTC. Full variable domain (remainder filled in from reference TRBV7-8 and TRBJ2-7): GAGVSQSPRYKVAKRGQDVALRCDPISGHVSLFWYQQALGQGPEFLTYFQNEAQLDKSGLPSDRFFAERPEGSVSTLKIQRTQQEDSAVYLCASSAVVGVGAYEQYFGPGTRLTVT.

The CDR3 protein is CASSRGLAGGPYNEQFF. The CDR3 DNA follows: TGTGCCAGTAGTAGGGGACTAGCGGGGGGACCCTACAATGAGCAGTTCTTC. This sequence joins TRBV19 and TRBJ2-1; TRBD2 matches at 15 bases. The CDR3 has 17 residues. The V gene's germline CDR1 is LNHDA and CDR2 SQIVND (reference sequence). With 4 bases clipped from V and 2 bases from J, the junction kept 3 bases outside the gene matches.

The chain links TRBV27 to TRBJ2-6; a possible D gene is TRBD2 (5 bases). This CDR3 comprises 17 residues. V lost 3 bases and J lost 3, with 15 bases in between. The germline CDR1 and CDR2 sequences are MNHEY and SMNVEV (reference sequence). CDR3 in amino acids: CASSLSGSTGGANVLTF. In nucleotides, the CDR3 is TGTGCCAGCAGTTTGTCGGGATCCACGGGTGGGGCCAACGTCCTGACTTTC.

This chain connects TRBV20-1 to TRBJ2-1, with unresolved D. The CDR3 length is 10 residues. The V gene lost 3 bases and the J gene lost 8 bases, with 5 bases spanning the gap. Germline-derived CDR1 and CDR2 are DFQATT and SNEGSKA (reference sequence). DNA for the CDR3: TGCAGTGCTAGCGACTATGAGCAGTTCTTC. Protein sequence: CSASDYEQFF.

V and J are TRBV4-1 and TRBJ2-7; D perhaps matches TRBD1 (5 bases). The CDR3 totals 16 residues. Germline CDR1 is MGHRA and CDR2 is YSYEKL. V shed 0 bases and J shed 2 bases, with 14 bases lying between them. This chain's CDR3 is CASSQDGTGLAYEQYF. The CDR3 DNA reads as TGCGCCAGCAGCCAAGATGGAACAGGTTTGGCCTACGAGCAGTACTTC.

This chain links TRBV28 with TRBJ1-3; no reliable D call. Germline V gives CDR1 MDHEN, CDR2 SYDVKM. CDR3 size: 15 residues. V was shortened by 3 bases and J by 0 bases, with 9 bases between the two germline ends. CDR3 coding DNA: TGTGCCAGCAGTTTGGAGGTTCGCTCTGGAAACACCATATATTTT. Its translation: CASSLEVRSGNTIYF.

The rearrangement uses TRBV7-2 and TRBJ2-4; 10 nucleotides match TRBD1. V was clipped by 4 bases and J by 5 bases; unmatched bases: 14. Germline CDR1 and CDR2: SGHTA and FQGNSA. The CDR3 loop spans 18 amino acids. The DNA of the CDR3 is TGTGCCAGCAGCTCGGACGACAGGGGGCTGTGGGCGGAAAACATTCAGTACTTC. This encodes CASSSDDRGLWAENIQYF.

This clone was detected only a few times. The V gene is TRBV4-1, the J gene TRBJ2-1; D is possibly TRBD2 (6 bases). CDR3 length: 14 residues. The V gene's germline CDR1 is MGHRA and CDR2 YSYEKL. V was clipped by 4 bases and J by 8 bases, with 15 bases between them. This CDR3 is CASSRAPGSYEQFF. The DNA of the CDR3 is TGCGCCAGCAGCCGGGCCCCCGGGAGCTATGAGCAGTTCTTC.

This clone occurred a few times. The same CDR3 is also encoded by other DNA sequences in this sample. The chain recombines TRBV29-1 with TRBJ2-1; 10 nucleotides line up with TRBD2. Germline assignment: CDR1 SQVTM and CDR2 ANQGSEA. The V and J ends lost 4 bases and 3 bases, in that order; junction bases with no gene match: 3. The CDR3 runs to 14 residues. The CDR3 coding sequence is TGCAGCGTTGTTAGGACTAGCGGCTACAATGAGCAGTTCTTC. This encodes CSVVRTSGYNEQFF.

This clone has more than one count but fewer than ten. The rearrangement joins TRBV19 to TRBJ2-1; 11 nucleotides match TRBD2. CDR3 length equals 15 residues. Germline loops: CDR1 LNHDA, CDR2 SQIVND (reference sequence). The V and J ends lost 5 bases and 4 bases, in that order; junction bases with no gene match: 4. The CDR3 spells CASSLTSGVYNEQFF. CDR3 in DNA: TGTGCCAGTAGTCTGACTAGCGGGGTTTACAATGAGCAGTTCTTC.